These T cell receptor beta chains were read from a single sample in a study of neurological immune-mediated disorders. Each CDR3 protein gets one entry after TCRdb re-called the 5' RACE reads with MiXCR. The sample gives some 28,000 distinct CDR3 sequences, 6.6% of which show up once; about 8.3% is in the top ten. Material for sequencing was PBMCs. The source of these receptors is a woman between 50 and 59 years old in good health. CDR3s include the opening cysteine and the closing phenylalanine or tryptophan. Clone sizes are given selectively: once, few, many, or a class where the clone is expanded.

V gene	J gene	clone size	CDR3 protein
TRBV2	TRBJ2-1	many	CASSVDRVGFNEQFF
TRBV5-1	TRBJ2-2	many	CASRSRTNTGELFF
TRBV7-2	TRBJ1-4	many	CASREQGYTNEKLFF
TRBV6-2/TRBV6-3	TRBJ2-1	many	CASSSTGYNEQFF
TRBV2	TRBJ1-3	many	CASSVRGAVRNTIYF
TRBV28	TRBJ2-7	NA	CASSWTRPYEQYF
TRBV20-1	TRBJ1-2	many	CSARDPARLDGYTF
TRBV20-1	TRBJ1-1	many	CSASLGRLNTEAFF
TRBV5-6	TRBJ1-1	many	CASSTAGQLRTEAFF
TRBV2	TRBJ2-1	many	CASRALAGGPGPPNEQFF
TRBV10-3	TRBJ2-7	many	CAISAAYEQYF
TRBV6-1	TRBJ2-2	many	CASSEAVSGELFF
TRBV20-1	TRBJ2-1	many	CSADSETLSYNEQFF
TRBV28	TRBJ2-2	many	CASRWTGGSGELFF
TRBV20-1	TRBJ2-3	many	CSGLDPLTDTQYF
TRBV20-1	TRBJ2-1	many	CSAERGLAGRGEQFF
TRBV20-1	TRBJ1-4	NA	CSAWTATNEKLFF
TRBV6-6	TRBJ1-5	many	CASTGRQGVQPQHF
TRBV11-2	TRBJ1-1	NA	CASSLSFGNTEAFF
TRBV28	TRBJ2-3	many	CASSLISLPQGGRPDTQYF
TRBV12-3/TRBV12-4	TRBJ2-2	many	CASSKGQGGSGELFF
TRBV20-1	TRBJ2-1	many	CSARGLGLAGIRNEQFF
TRBV7-2	TRBJ2-2	many	CASSPLAGVTGELFF
TRBV20-1	TRBJ2-1	many	CSATGDRFLYEQFF
TRBV7-9	TRBJ2-7	NA	CASSPQGQGPLYEQYF
TRBV12-3/TRBV12-4	TRBJ1-1	NA	CASGRASLNTEAFF
TRBV27	TRBJ1-6	many	CASSARGMASPLHF
TRBV5-1	TRBJ2-3	many	CASSRDGSTDTQYF
TRBV30	TRBJ2-2	few	CAWNTGPNTGELFF
TRBV20-1	TRBJ2-3	many	CSALPFLGTDTQYF
TRBV20-1	TRBJ1-3	many	CSASRGHVKNTIYF
TRBV12-3/TRBV12-4	TRBJ1-5	many	CASALGVGGARREPQHF
TRBV10-3	TRBJ2-2	many	CATKLGAAGELFF
TRBV28	TRBJ2-4	many	CASSLTSNIQYF
TRBV15	TRBJ2-7	many	CATSRETHPPYEQYF
TRBV14	TRBJ2-2	many	CASSQLDTTGELFF
TRBV20-1	TRBJ1-2	many	CSARYPGQGYGYTF
TRBV20-1	TRBJ2-7	many	CSATLGGAVFEQYF
TRBV28	TRBJ2-7	many	CASSVSYEQYF
TRBV5-1	TRBJ2-7	many	CASSSEDIAYEQYF
TRBV11-2	TRBJ2-4	many	CASSLQTGAKNIQYF
TRBV20-1	TRBJ1-5	medium-sized	CSARGQVVSNQPQHF
TRBV7-9	TRBJ1-4	many	CASSSSEKLFF
TRBV20-1	TRBJ1-6	many	CSAREHAGNSPLHF
TRBV9	TRBJ1-2	NA	CASSPRTGQSYTF
TRBV5-6	TRBJ1-4	many	CASSQGGRNEKLFF
TRBV15	TRBJ1-5	many	CATSRDFGVTQPQHF
TRBV24-1	TRBJ2-1	medium-sized	CATSGTQYNEQFF
TRBV5-1	TRBJ2-5	many	CASSFGGSETQYF
TRBV7-8	TRBJ2-1	many	CASSPRTLRDGQQFF
TRBV24-1	TRBJ1-2	many	CATSDLTGNYGYTF
TRBV7-9	TRBJ1-1	many	CASQRGAGNTEAFF
TRBV20-1	TRBJ2-7	many	CSARDPSGSQVRDEQYF
TRBV5-1	TRBJ2-1	many	CASMGGSSYNEQFF
TRBV12-3/TRBV12-4	TRBJ1-1	many	CASSPGTGILNTEAFF
TRBV6-6	TRBJ2-3	many	CASSKSGGNVGTQYF
TRBV7-8	TRBJ2-3	many	CASSFAGHLTDTQYF
TRBV7-9	TRBJ1-1	many	CASSFQNVNAFF